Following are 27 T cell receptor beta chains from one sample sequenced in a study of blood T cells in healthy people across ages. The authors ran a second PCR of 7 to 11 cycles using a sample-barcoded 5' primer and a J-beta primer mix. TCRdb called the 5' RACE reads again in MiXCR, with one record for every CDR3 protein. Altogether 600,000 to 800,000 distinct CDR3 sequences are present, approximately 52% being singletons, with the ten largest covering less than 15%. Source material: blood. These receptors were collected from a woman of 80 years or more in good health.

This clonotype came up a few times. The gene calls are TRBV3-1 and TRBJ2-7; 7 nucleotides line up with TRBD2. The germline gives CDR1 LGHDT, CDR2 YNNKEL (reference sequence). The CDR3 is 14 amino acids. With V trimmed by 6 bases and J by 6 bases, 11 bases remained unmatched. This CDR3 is CASSPGLGRSEQYF. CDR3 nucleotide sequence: TGTGCCAGCAGTCCAGGACTAGGGAGGAGCGAGCAGTACTTC.

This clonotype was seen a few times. The CDR3 sequence is CASQMETVGYTEAFF. The CDR3 nucleotides are TGTGCCAGCCAGATGGAAACTGTCGGCTACACTGAAGCTTTCTTT. J is TRBJ1-1 and V is TRBV18; D is undetermined. Per germline, CDR1 KGHSH and CDR2 LQKENI. Trimming left V 8 bases short and J 3 bases short, with 19 bases between. There are 15 residues in the CDR3.

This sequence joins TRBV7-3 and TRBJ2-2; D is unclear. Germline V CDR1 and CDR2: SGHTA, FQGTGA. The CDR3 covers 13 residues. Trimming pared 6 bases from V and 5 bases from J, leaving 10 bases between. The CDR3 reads CASRKGQTGELFF. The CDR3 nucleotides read TGTGCCAGCAGAAAAGGGCAAACCGGGGAGCTGTTTTTT.

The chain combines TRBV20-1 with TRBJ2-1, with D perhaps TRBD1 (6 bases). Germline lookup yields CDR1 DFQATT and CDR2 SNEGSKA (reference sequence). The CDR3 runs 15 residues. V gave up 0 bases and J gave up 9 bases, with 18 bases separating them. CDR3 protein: CSARDHLQGVGEQFF. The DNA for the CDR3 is TGCAGTGCTAGAGATCATTTACAGGGTGTAGGTGAGCAGTTCTTC.

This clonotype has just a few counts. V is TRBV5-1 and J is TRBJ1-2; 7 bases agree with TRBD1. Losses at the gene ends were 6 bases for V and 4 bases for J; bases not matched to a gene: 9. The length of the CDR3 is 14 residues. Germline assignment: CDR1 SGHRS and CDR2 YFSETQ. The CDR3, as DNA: TGCGCCAGCACTACAGGGGATCCCTCCTATGGCTACACCTTC. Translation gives CASTTGDPSYGYTF.

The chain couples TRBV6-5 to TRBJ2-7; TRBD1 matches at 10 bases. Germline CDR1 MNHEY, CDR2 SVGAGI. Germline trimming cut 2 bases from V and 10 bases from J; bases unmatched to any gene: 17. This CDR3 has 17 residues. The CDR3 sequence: CASSYTLGQGVQEAQYF. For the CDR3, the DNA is TGTGCCAGCAGTTACACCCTAGGACAGGGGGTCCAGGAGGCCCAGTACTTC.

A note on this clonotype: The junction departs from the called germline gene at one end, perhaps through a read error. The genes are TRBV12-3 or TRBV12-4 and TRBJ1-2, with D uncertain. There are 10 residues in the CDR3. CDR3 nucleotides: TGTGCCGGCAGCAACATTGGCTACACCTTC. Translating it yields CAGSNIGYTF.

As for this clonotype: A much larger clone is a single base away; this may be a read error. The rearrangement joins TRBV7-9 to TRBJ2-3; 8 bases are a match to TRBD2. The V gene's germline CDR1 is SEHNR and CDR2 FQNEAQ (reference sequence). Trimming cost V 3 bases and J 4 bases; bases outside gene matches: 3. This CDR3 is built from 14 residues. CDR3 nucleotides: TGTGCCAGCAGCTTTACTAGCGGCCCAGATACGCAGTATTTT. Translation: CASSFTSGPDTQYF.

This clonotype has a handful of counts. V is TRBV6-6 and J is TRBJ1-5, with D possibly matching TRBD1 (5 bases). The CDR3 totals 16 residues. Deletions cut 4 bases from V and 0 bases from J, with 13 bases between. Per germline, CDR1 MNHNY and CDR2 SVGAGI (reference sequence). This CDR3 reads CASSLGTGNSNQPQHF. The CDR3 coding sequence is TGTGCCAGCAGTTTAGGAACAGGTAATAGCAATCAGCCCCAGCATTTT.

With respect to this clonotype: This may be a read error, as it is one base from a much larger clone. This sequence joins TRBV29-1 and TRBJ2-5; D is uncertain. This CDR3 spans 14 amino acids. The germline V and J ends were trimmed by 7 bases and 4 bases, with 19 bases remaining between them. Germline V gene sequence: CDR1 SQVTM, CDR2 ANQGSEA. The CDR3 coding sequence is TGCAGCGCCCGAAGAGGAAGGGTCGGAGAGACCCAGTACTTC. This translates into CSARRGRVGETQYF.

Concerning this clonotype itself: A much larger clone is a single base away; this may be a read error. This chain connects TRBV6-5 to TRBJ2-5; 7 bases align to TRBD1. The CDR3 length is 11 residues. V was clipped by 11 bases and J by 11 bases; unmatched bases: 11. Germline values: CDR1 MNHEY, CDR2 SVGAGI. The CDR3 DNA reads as TGTGCCCTGGGGGAAGGGACAGAGCAGTACTTC. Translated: CALGEGTEQYF.

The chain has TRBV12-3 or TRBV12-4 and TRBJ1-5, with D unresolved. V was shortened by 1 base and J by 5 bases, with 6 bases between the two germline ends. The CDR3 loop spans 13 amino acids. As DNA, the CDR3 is TGTGCCAGCAGTTTAGAGGAGCATCAGCCCCAGCATTTT. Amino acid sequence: CASSLEEHQPQHF.

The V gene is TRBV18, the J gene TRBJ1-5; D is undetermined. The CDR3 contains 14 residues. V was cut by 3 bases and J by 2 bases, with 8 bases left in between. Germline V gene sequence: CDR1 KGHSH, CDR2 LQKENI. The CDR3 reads CASSPARGNQPQHF. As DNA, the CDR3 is TGTGCCAGCTCACCGGCCCGCGGCAATCAGCCCCAGCATTTT.

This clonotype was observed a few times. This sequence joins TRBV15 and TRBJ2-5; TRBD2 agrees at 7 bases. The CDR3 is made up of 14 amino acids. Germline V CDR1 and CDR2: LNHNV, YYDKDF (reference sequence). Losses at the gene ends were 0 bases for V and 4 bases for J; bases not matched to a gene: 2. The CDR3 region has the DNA TGTGCCACCAGCAGAGATATAGCGGGAGAGACCCAGTACTTC. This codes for CATSRDIAGETQYF.

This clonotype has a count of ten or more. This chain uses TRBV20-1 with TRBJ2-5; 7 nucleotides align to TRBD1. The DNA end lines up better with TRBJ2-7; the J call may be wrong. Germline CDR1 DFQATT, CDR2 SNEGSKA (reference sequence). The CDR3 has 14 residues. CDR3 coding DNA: TGCAGTGCCCAACGAGCGAGGGGGCCCCGCGAGCAGTACTTC. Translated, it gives CSAQRARGPREQYF.

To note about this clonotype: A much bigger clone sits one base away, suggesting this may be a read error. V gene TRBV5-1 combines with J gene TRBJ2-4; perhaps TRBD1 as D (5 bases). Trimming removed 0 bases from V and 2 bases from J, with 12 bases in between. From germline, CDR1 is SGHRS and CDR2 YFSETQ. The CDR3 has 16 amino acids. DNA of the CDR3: TGCGCCAGCAGCTTGGCCGCAGGGATGACCAAAAACATTCAGTACTTC. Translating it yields CASSLAAGMTKNIQYF.

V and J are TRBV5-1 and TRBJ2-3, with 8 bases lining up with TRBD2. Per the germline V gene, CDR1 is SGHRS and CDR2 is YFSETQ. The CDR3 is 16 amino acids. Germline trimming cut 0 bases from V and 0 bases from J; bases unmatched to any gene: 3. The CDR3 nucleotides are TGCGCCAGCAGCTTGGAGTCTAGCGGGAGCACAGATACGCAGTATTTT. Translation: CASSLESSGSTDTQYF. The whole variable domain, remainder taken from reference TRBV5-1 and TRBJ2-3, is KAGVTQTPRYLIKTRGQQVTLSCSPISGHRSVSWYQQTPGQGLQFLFEYFSETQRNKGNFPGRFSGRQFSNSRSEMNVSTLELGDSALYLCASSLESSGSTDTQYFGPGTRLTVL.

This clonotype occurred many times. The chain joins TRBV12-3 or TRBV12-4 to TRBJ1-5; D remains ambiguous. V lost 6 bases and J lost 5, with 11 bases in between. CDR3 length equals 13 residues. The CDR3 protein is CASSLGVYQPQHF. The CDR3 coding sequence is TGTGCCAGCAGCCTTGGGGTCTATCAGCCCCAGCATTTT.

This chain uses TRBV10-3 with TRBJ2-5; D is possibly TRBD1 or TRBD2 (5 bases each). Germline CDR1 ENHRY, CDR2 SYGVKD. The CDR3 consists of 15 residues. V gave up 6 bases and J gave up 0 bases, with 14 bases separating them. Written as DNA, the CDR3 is TGTGCCATCAGCAACGAGGGACGGGACCAAGAGACCCAGTACTTC. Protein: CAISNEGRDQETQYF.

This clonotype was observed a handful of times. The CDR3 spells CSEASSGAFTNEQFF. DNA of the CDR3: TGCAGTGAAGCCTCGTCAGGGGCATTTACCAATGAGCAGTTCTTC. The genes are TRBV20-1 and TRBJ2-1; TRBD1 might be the D (6 bases). V lost 7 bases and J 6 bases, leaving 22 bases between the germline ends. This CDR3 spans 15 amino acids. CDR1 and CDR2 (germline): DFQATT, SNEGSKA (reference sequence).

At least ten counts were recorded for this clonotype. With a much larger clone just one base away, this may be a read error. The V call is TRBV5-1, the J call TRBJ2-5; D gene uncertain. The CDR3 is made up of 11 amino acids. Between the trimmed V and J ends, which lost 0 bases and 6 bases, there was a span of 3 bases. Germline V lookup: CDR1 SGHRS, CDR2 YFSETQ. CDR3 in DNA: TGCGCCAGCAGCTTGGAACAGACCCAGTACTTC. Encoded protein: CASSLEQTQYF.

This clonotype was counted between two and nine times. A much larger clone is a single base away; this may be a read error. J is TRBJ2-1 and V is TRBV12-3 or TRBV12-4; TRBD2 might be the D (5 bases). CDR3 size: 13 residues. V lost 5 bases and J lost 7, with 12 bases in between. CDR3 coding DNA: TGTGCCAGCAGTGTAGAGGGAGCGAATGAGCAGTTCTTC. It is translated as CASSVEGANEQFF.

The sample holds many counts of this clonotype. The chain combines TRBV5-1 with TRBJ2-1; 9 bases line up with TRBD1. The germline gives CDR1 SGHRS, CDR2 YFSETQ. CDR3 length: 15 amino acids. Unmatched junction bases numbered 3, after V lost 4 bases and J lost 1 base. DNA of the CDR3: TGCGCCAGCAGCCACGGACAGGGGTCCTACAATGAGCAGTTCTTC. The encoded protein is CASSHGQGSYNEQFF.

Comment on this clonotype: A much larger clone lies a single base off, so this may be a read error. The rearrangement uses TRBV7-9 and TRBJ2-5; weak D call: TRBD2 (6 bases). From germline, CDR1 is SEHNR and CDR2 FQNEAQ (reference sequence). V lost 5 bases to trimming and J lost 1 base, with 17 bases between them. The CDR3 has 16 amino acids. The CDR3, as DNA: TGTGCCAGCAGCGTAGGGTCGGGACTGGGCCAAGAGACCCAGTACTTC. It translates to CASSVGSGLGQETQYF. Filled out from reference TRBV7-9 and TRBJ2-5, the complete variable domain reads DTGVSQNPRHKITKRGQNVTFRCDPISEHNRLYWYRQTLGQGPEFLTYFQNEAQLEKSRLLSDRFSAERPKGSFSTLEIQRTEQGDSAMYLCASSVGSGLGQETQYFGPGTRLLVL.

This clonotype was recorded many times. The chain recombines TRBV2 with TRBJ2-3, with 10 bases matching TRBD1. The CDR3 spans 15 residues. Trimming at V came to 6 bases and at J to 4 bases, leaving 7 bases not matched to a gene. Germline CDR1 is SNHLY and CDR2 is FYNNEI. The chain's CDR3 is CASRETGGPADTQYF. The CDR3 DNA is TGTGCCAGCAGGGAGACAGGGGGCCCTGCAGATACGCAGTATTTT.

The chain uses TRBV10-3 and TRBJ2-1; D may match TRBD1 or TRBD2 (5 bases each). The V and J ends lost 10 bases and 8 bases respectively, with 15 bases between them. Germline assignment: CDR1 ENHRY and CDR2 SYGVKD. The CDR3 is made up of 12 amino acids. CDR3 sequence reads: CATNWGSDEQFF. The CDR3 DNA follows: TGTGCCACCAACTGGGGGTCCGATGAGCAGTTCTTC.

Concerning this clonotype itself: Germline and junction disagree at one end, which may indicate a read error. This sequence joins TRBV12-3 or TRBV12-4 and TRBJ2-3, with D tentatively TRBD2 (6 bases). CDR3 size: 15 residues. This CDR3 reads CACSLRRVSTDTQYF. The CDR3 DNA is TGTGCCTGCAGTTTAAGGAGGGTTAGCACAGATACGCAGTATTTT.